This paragraph covers one T cell receptor beta chain sequence. This receptor's antigen is unknown. Base qualities are missing; no much larger clone stands one base away. V is pared back by 0 bases and J by 4 bases, with 16 bases lying between the germline termini. There are 16 amino acids in the CDR3, from cysteine to phenylalanine inclusive. The entry retains the CDR3 DNA only, 48 bases that are in frame from base 1. CDR1 and CDR2 are read off the germline V gene (reference sequence) as MNHEY and SMNVEV. Using the deep immunoSEQ assay, TCR CDR3 regions were amplified from genomic DNA by multiplex PCR. Extracted genomic DNA from each cell subset was spread evenly across all wells of several immunoSEQ 96-well plates, with each plate serving as a replicate. For sorted subsets, each replicate PCR was loaded with roughly 200 ng genomic DNA, equivalent to 30,000 or so T cell genomes. Purified libraries were quantified with a Qubit 3.0 fluorometer, sized on a Bioanalyzer 2100, and re-quantified with the KAPA Library Quantification kit. Every immunoSEQ 96-well plate was sequenced on a dedicated single-read 150-cycle Illumina NextSeq 550 flow cell. The original pipeline was this. Because only junctional sequences without quality scores were contained in the immunoSEQ output, filtering matching that applied to full-length reads could not be performed. Sequences were annotated with PyIR, a Python wrapper for IgBLAST v1.9, and V/J genes and CDR3 were assigned using IMGT germline references. Reads were removed for weak V/J assignments (E-value above 1e-6), missing CDR3, stop codons, out-of-frame junctions, or ambiguous translated residues. V3J clonotypes were defined as sequences sharing an identical inferred V gene, J gene, and CDR3 amino acid sequence. The percentage overlap between two repertoires was calculated by dividing the number of shared unique clonotypes by the size of the smaller repertoire. RTK rarefaction, the Chao1 estimator, and Recon v2.1 estimates of unobserved clonotypes were used to assess repertoire richness. For all TCRbeta clonotypes obtained by the gDNA method from several donors, generation probabilities were computed with OLGA. In its TCRdb copy, this immuneACCESS table keeps in-frame sequences only and misses some clones. Where compared with another copy, unresolved V genes explain less than half of these, and the others have no known cause. V and J calls and clone size follow that table, whereas D and trimming were derived from the DNA. The sample records roughly 2 million clones, about 95% of which are singletons. In total, the top ten clones hold 0.9% to 1.3% of the sample.

CD8 naive samples were CD45RO-negative cells positively selected for CCR7, giving a CD45RA+CCR7+ population that excluded TemRA cells. Healthy HIV-negative adults with no recently reported acute infections or vaccinations were included as donors. Only Caucasian adults living in Nashville, Tennessee, USA were represented among the donors. After blood collection by leukapheresis, PBMCs were isolated using Ficoll-Histopaque density gradient centrifugation and then cryopreserved in the vapor phase of liquid nitrogen. Analytical flow cytometry was used to check the purity and quantity of every magnetically sorted T cell population. From each sorted fraction, genomic DNA was isolated and quantified by UV absorbance on a Nanodrop 2000c. The data belong to a study of shared clonotypes between healthy human individuals (dated by TCRdb to 2020 to 2021). About the investigation overall: A few men and a couple of women, aged 18 to 49 years, made up the cohort. For each donor, CD4 naive and CD4 memory were each run on three plates, CD8 naive on two plates, and CD8 memory on one plate. The study deeply sequenced blood TCR repertoires of several healthy adults to estimate repertoire size and the extent of clonotype sharing between individuals. Different laboratories and diverse techniques were used to prepare libraries and sequence TCR repertoires, to increase sequencing depth and limit assay-specific biases. Leukapheresis yielded between about 0.94 and 8.9 billion PBMCs per donor. Study-wide conclusions, independent of this receptor: Pairwise subsampling indicated that sequencing depth was expected to affect the degree of clonotype sharing among donors. When a handful of donors were compared, the shared fraction of clonotypes was about 5.5% for naive CD4, more than 3% for naive CD8, about 2.5% for memory CD4, and 0.4% for memory CD8. Larger estimated clonotype richness was generally found for naive subsets than for memory subsets. Sampling was restricted to blood, and TCR repertoires in tissue are likely to differ from TCR repertoires in blood. Compared with non-shared clonotypes, clonotypes shared by all four sorted-subset donors had higher generation probabilities. Rarefaction of sorted-subset datasets indicated incomplete sequencing despite the large sequencing depth. Because the study included only a small number of donors, the genetic and exposure-history diversity represented was limited.

The sequenced sample was naive CD8+ T cells sorted from blood. The cell subset or site label on this specimen signifies: CD45RA+CCR7+. The rearrangement joined TRBV27 to TRBJ2-7, with the identity of the D gene unclear. This sequence originates from a young man in good health. The DNA sequence follows: TGTGCCAGCAGTTTATCGGTGGGATCCCTTGAGTACGAGCAGTACTTC. Its coded protein is CASSLSVGSLEYEQYF.